The following is a T cell receptor (beta chain) sequence with its context. The CDR3 loop spans 13 amino acids. Germline loops: CDR1 GTSNPN, CDR2 SVGIG (reference sequence). V gave up 8 bases and J gave up 4 bases, with 16 bases separating them. The genomic DNA of each subset was split evenly across several immunoSEQ plates. Produced via immunoSEQ multiplex PCR; TCRdb's table is partial and in-frame only. The repertoire holds millions of clones, with roughly nine tenths as singletons. The entry originates in a study of shared clonotypes between healthy human individuals. The sample comprised naive CD4+ T cells sorted from blood. Subset denoted: CD45RA+ positively selected. The TCR originated in a man between 18 and 35 years old in good health. The chain carries TRBV30 and TRBJ2-3, with D perhaps matching TRBD2 (7 bases). The CDR3 loop reads CAGGGQGPDTQYF. CDR3 sequence (DNA): TGTGCCGGGGGGGGGCAGGGGCCAGATACGCAGTATTTT.